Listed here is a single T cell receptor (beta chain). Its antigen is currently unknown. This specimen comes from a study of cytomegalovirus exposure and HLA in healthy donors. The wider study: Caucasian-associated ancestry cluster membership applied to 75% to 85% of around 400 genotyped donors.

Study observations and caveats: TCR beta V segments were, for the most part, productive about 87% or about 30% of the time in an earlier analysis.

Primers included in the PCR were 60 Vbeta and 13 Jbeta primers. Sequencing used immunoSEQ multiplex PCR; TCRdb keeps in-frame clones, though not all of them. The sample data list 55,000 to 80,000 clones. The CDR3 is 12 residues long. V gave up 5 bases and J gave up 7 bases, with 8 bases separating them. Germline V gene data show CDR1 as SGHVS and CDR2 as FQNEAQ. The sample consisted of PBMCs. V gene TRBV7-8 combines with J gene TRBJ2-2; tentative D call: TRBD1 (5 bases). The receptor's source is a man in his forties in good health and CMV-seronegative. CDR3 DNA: TGTGCCAGCAGCCTAAGGGGCGGGGAGCTGTTTTTT. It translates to CASSLRGGELFF.